A few counts support the clone carrying this TCR beta chain. What it recognizes is unknown. Per germline, CDR1 LGHDT and CDR2 YNNKEL (reference sequence). The CDR3 has 13 amino acids. Trimming took off 4 bases at V and 11 bases at J, with 18 bases between the two ends. TCRdb re-called the multiplex PCR reads with MiXCR, one entry per CDR3 protein. The sample carries approximately 130,000 distinct CDR3 sequences, over 20% recorded once. The data stem from a study of breast tumors, draining lymph nodes, adjacent tissues. Overall study results and limits: Findings are consistent with lymph node origin and intratumoral expansion of most tumor T cells. Tumor and nontumor repertoires were significantly more similar in luminal-like than in basal-like breast cancer. Tumor TCR diversity was below lymph nodes but above nontumor tissue. Data only fit, rather than demonstrated, lymph node origin of most tumor T cells.

Breast cancer patients provided tissue from their axillary draining lymph nodes. Sequenced material: axillary lymph node tissue. This rearrangement joins TRBV3-1 to TRBJ2-7; tentatively, D is TRBD1 (5 bases). The sequence was collected from a female donor with breast cancer. Some clones in this sample may be carry-over from other donors' samples. The CDR3 DNA reads as TGTGCCAGCAGCCCCGATTTGGGGCAGAACGAGTACTTC. This encodes CASSPDLGQNEYF.